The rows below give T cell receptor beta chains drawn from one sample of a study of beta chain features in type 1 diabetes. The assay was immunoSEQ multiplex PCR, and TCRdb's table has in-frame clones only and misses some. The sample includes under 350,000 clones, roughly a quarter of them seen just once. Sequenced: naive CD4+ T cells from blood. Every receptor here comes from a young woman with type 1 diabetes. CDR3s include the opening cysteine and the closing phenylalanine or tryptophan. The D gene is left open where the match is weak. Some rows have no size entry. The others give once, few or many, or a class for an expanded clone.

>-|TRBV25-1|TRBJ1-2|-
CASSRSLYGYTF
TGTGCCAGCAGTCGGAGTCTCTATGGCTACACCTTC
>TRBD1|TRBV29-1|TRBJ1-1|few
CSVGDRSLVEAFF
TGCAGCGTTGGGGACAGGAGTTTAGTTGAAGCTTTCTTT
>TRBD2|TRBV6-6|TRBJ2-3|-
CASSPRTSGHTDTQYF
TGTGCCAGCAGTCCTCGGACTAGCGGGCACACAGATACGCAGTATTTT
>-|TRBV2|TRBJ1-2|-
CASSLTFGTRGYTF
TGTGCCAGCTCCTTAACGTTTGGGACACGGGGCTACACCTTC
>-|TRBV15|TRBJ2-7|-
CATSVGVPNEQYF
TGTGCCACCAGCGTAGGGGTTCCGAATGAGCAGTACTTC
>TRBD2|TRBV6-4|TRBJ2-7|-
CGSSQRAGATYEQYF
TGTGGCAGCAGCCAGAGAGCGGGAGCTACCTACGAGCAGTACTTC
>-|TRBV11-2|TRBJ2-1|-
CASSPGVLAALYPNEQFF
TGTGCCAGCAGCCCAGGGGTGCTAGCGGCCCTTTACCCGAATGAGCAGTTCTTC
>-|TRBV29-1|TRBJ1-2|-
CSVQQEGYGYTF
TGCAGCGTACAACAGGAGGGCTATGGCTACACCTTC
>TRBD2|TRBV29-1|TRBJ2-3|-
CSAGATGGSPDTQYF
TGCAGCGCCGGAGCCACGGGAGGTTCTCCAGATACGCAGTATTTT
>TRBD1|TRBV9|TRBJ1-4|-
CASSRQGRTNEKLFF
TGTGCCAGCAGCCGACAGGGCAGGACTAATGAAAAACTGTTTTTT
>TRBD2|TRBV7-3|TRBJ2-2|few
CASSSSGPNTGELFF
TGTGCCAGCAGCTCTAGCGGACCGAACACCGGGGAGCTGTTTTTT
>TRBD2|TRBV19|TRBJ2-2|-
CASSTSGRRDTGELFF
TGTGCCAGTAGTACTAGCGGGAGACGGGACACCGGGGAGCTGTTTTTT
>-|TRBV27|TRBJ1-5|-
CASSLSAGPDQPQHF
TGTGCCAGCAGTTTATCAGCAGGTCCAGATCAGCCCCAGCATTTT
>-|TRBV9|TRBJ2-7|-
CASSVLMVGHGEQYF
TGTGCCAGCAGTGTGTTAATGGTGGGGCACGGCGAGCAGTACTTC
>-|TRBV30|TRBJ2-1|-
CAWRETSFNEQFF
TGTGCCTGGAGGGAGACTAGTTTCAATGAGCAGTTCTTC